These T cell receptor beta chains were read from a single sample in a study of early T cells in non-severe SARS-CoV-2 infection. Using its own MiXCR run on the 5' RACE reads, TCRdb lists one record per CDR3 protein. The sample carries about 92,000 distinct CDR3 sequences, under 15% recorded once. Sequencing was done on a sample of whole blood. All receptors derive from an adult who was a healthcare worker with PCR-confirmed SARS-CoV-2 infection or an uninfected control (not recorded which). Each CDR3 is given with its conserved first and last residue. D genes are given only for firm matches. Size is omitted from some rows. Given values are once, few, many or a class for expanded clones.

DNA	CDR3	size	J	V	D
TGCAGCGTTGAAGATGACAGGGACGCGGGGGCCAACGTCCTGACTTTC	CSVEDDRDAGANVLTF	once	TRBJ2-6	TRBV29-1	TRBD1
TGCGCCAGCAGCCAAGGACTACAGAGGAATGAGCAGTTCTTC	CASSQGLQRNEQFF	few	TRBJ2-1	TRBV4-1	-
TGCAGCGTTCAAGGGACAGGATTGAACACTGAAGCTTTCTTT	CSVQGTGLNTEAFF	-	TRBJ1-1	TRBV29-1	TRBD1
TGCAGTGCTAGAGATCGGGACTGGAGCTACGAGCAGTACTTC	CSARDRDWSYEQYF	-	TRBJ2-7	TRBV20-1	-
TGTGCCAGCAGTTTTATTAGGCTAGTGGACAATGAGCAGTTCTTC	CASSFIRLVDNEQFF	-	TRBJ2-1	TRBV12-3/TRBV12-4	-
TGTGCCAGCGGCCCAGGGTTGCGTGGGGAGCTGTTTTTT	CASGPGLRGELFF	-	TRBJ2-2	TRBV27	-
TGCGCCAGCAGCCCAACCACCGGGACAGGCACAGCGGGGCAGTACTTC	CASSPTTGTGTAGQYF	many	TRBJ2-7	TRBV5-1	TRBD1
TGTGCCAGCTCCCCAATTAGCGGGAGCCTCACAGATACGCAGTATTTT	CASSPISGSLTDTQYF	few	TRBJ2-3	TRBV18	TRBD2
TGCGCCAGCAGCCAAGATAATGCGGGAGCAGAGACCCAGTACTTC	CASSQDNAGAETQYF	-	TRBJ2-5	TRBV4-1	TRBD2
TGTGCCAGCAGCTGGCGGGGTGGACTAGCGGCCCCCTTCTGGTATTTT	CASSWRGGLAAPFWYF	few	TRBJ2-3	TRBV7-2	TRBD2
TGTGCCAGTAGCCTGGAGGAGAGGCCCTACGAGCAGTACTTC	CASSLEERPYEQYF	-	TRBJ2-7	TRBV19	-
TGCGCCAGCAGCCAAGACGGTTTTCGGACACAAGAGACCCAGTACTTC	CASSQDGFRTQETQYF	-	TRBJ2-5	TRBV4-1	-
TGTGCCAGCAGTTACTCGAAGGTTATGAACACTGAAGCTTTCTTT	CASSYSKVMNTEAFF	few	TRBJ1-1	TRBV6-5	-
TGTGCCAGCACCCTGGGGCAGATTTTGCTGAACACTGAAGCTTTCTTT	CASTLGQILLNTEAFF	few	TRBJ1-1	TRBV7-2	-
TGTGCCAGCAGCTTTAGCGGGAGAACCGGGGAGCTGTTTTTT	CASSFSGRTGELFF	many	TRBJ2-2	TRBV6-6	TRBD2
TGTGCCTGGAGTGTTGCAGGTTACTATGGCTACACCTTC	CAWSVAGYYGYTF	-	TRBJ1-2	TRBV30	-
TGCGCCAGCAGACACGGGGACAGGGGAGTCGAGCAGTACTTC	CASRHGDRGVEQYF	few	TRBJ2-7	TRBV5-8	TRBD1
TGTGCCAGCAGCGCAACTAGCGGGAGTCACTCCGAGCAGTACTTC	CASSATSGSHSEQYF	once	TRBJ2-7	TRBV7-8	TRBD2
TGTGCCAGCAGTTCTGGACTCCATCGTGGTGGCTACACCTTC	CASSSGLHRGGYTF	-	TRBJ1-2	TRBV27	-
TGCAGTGCTAGATTTGCCGGTAACTCTGGGGCCAACGTCCTGACTTTC	CSARFAGNSGANVLTF	-	TRBJ2-6	TRBV20-1	-
TGCGCCAGCAGCCGCGCAGGGGGATACAATGAGCAGTTCTTC	CASSRAGGYNEQFF	few	TRBJ2-1	TRBV5-1	TRBD1
TGTGCCAGCAGTTACTCTGGGACCGGGATCAATGAGCAGTTCTTC	CASSYSGTGINEQFF	few	TRBJ2-1	TRBV6-5	-
TGTGCTAGTGGGATTTGGGACACTGAAGCTTTCTTT	CASGIWDTEAFF	-	TRBJ1-1	TRBV12-5	-
TGTGCCAGCAGCTTGTTAACCAGGGGTGAAGCTTTCTTT	CASSLLTRGEAFF	few	TRBJ1-1	TRBV14	-
TGCAGCGTCGATTTAGGATCGAACATTCAGTACTTC	CSVDLGSNIQYF	-	TRBJ2-4	TRBV29-1	-
TGTGCCAGCAGTGCAGGAAGACCGGGACAGGGAGGAGGTGAGCAGTTCTTC	CASSAGRPGQGGGEQFF	many	TRBJ2-1	TRBV2	TRBD1
TGTGCCATCAGTATACAGGGGGGCAATCAGCCCCAGCATTTT	CAISIQGGNQPQHF	-	TRBJ1-5	TRBV10-3	TRBD1
TGCAGCGTTGAAGTCACATCTCGATCCTACGAGCAGTACTTC	CSVEVTSRSYEQYF	-	TRBJ2-7	TRBV29-1	-
TGTGCCAGTAGTATCCTCCGACAGGGGAATCAGCCCCAGCATTTT	CASSILRQGNQPQHF	many	TRBJ1-5	TRBV19	TRBD1
TGTGCCAGCAGCATGGGACTAGCGGGAGTAGATGAGCAGTTCTTC	CASSMGLAGVDEQFF	-	TRBJ2-1	TRBV7-7	TRBD2
TGCAGCGTGGGGGGAGGGAGAAGCTCCTACGAGCAGTACTTC	CSVGGGRSSYEQYF	-	TRBJ2-7	TRBV29-1	TRBD2
TGTGCCAGCAGCCAGGCCGACACCCATACCTTC	CASSQADTHTF	few	TRBJ2-4	TRBV3-1	-
TGTGCCAGCAGTCTAGGACCCACACCATACGAGCAGTACTTC	CASSLGPTPYEQYF	-	TRBJ2-7	TRBV6-5	-
TGCGCCAGCAGCAGAACTACAAGCGGCTACGCCCTGGAGCAGTACTTC	CASSRTTSGYALEQYF	few	TRBJ2-7	TRBV4-1	-
TGTGCCAGCAGCTTAGATCCGGGACTAGCGGGAGTCATAGGTGAGCAGTTCTTC	CASSLDPGLAGVIGEQFF	many	TRBJ2-1	TRBV11-2	TRBD2
TGTGCCATCAGTCAGGGTGGCGGCACCGGGGAGCTGTTTTTT	CAISQGGGTGELFF	few	TRBJ2-2	TRBV10-3	-
TGCAGCGTGGGCAGCTCCTACGAGCAGTACTTC	CSVGSSYEQYF	few	TRBJ2-7	TRBV29-1	-
TGTGCCACCGGTTCAGTCTACGAGCAGTACTTC	CATGSVYEQYF	few	TRBJ2-7	TRBV19	-
TGCGCCAGCAGTCAAGACAGGGGACCATACAATGAGCAGTTCTTC	CASSQDRGPYNEQFF	-	TRBJ2-1	TRBV4-1	TRBD1
TGCGCCAGCAGCTTGGGGGGGACTGAAGATGAGCAGTTCTTC	CASSLGGTEDEQFF	many	TRBJ2-1	TRBV5-1	-
TGCAGCGTTGGGGGAGGGGTCTCCTACGAGCAGTACTTC	CSVGGGVSYEQYF	many	TRBJ2-7	TRBV29-1	TRBD2
TGTGCCAGCAGCACCAGACAGGGGGCAACTAATGAAAAACTGTTTTTT	CASSTRQGATNEKLFF	many	TRBJ1-4	TRBV7-2	TRBD1